Here is one TCR beta chain with its context. The data were obtained in a study of blood T cell repertoires in COVID-19. In the authors' methods: Counts of nucleated cells, estimated from reference gene primer amplification, were obtained. Sequenced by immunoSEQ multiplex PCR; TCRdb stores in-frame clones only, minus some. D and trimming were read from the DNA, whereas the V and J calls and clone size are those reported in that table. This sample has approximately 190,000 clones, with 80% found just once. V shed 4 bases and J shed 5 bases, with 14 bases lying between them. Germline assignment: CDR1 SNHLY and CDR2 FYNNEI. The CDR3 is 14 residues long.

The clonotype was recovered from a man in his sixties with acute or convalescent COVID-19. This sequence joins TRBV2 and TRBJ1-1, with no clear D. The sequencing input was peripheral blood. The CDR3 region is CASSAGQGGTEAFF. The CDR3 DNA reads as TGTGCCAGCAGTGCCGGCCAAGGAGGGACTGAAGCTTTCTTT.